This TCR beta chain was sequenced for a study of T cell responses to AZD1222 COVID-19 vaccine. Germline CDR1 and CDR2: SEHNR and FQNEAQ (reference sequence). With V trimmed by 4 bases and J by 4 bases, 4 bases remained unmatched. This CDR3 contains 16 residues. Profiled with immunoSEQ multiplex PCR; TCRdb holds only in-frame clones, not every one. The sample lists approximately 140,000 clones; approximately 88% were seen once. The material sequenced was peripheral blood, taken on day 0 of AZD1222 vaccination. The rearrangement joins TRBV7-9 to TRBJ2-5; 15 nucleotides line up with TRBD2. The receptor was derived from an adult in good health. The CDR3 DNA is TGTGCCAGCAGCTCCGGACTAGCGGGGGGGACAGAGACCCAGTACTTC. This encodes CASSSGLAGGTETQYF. Together with reference TRBV7-9 and TRBJ2-5, the CDR3 gives the full variable domain: DTGVSQNPRHKITKRGQNVTFRCDPISEHNRLYWYRQTLGQGPEFLTYFQNEAQLEKSRLLSDRFSAERPKGSFSTLEIQRTEQGDSAMYLCASSSGLAGGTETQYFGPGTRLLVL.